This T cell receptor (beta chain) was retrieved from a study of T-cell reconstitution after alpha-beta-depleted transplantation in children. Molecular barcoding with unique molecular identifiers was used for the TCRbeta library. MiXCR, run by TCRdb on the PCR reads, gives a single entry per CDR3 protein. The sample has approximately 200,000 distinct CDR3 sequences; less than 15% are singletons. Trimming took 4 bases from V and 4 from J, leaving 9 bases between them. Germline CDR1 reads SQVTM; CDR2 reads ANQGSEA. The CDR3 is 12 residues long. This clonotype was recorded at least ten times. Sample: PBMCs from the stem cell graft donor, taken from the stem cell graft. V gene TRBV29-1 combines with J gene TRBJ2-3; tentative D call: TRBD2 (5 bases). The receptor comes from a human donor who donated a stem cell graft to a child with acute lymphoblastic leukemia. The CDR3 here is CSVVEGADTQYF. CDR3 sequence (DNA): TGCAGCGTTGTTGAGGGAGCAGATACGCAGTATTTT.